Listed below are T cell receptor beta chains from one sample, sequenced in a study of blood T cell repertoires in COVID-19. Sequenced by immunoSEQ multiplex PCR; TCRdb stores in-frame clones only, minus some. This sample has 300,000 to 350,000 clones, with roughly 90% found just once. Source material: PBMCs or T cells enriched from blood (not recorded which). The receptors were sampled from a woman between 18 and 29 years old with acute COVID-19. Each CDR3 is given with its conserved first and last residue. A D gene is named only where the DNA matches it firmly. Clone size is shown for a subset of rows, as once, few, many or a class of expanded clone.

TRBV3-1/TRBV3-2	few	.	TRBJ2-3	TGTGCCAGCAGCCAAGAGTCGGGAGTCTCAGATACGCAGTATTTT	CASSQESGVSDTQYF
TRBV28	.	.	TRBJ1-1	TGTGCCAGCAACATTCCCCCGGGGACTGAAGCTTTCTTT	CASNIPPGTEAFF
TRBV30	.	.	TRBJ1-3	TGTGCCTGGAGTGTACAGCGGGGGGGTGGCTCTGGAAACACCATATATTTT	CAWSVQRGGGSGNTIYF
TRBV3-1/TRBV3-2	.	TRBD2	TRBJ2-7	TGTGCCAGCAGCCAATGGGGCATAGCGGGAGGGCGGGACGAGCAGTACTTC	CASSQWGIAGGRDEQYF
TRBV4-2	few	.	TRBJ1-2	TGTGCCAGCAGCCAAGAAACAGGGACCGGCTACACCTTC	CASSQETGTGYTF
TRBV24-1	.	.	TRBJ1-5	TGTGCCACCGCAGGGTCCGGTCAGCCCCAGCATTTT	CATAGSGQPQHF
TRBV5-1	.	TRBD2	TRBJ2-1	TGCGCCAGCAGCTTCCCTAGCGGGGACAATGAGCAGTTCTTC	CASSFPSGDNEQFF
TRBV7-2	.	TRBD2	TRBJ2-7	TGTGCCAGCAGTCTAGCTAGCGGGAGCTCGTACGAGCAGTACTTC	CASSLASGSSYEQYF
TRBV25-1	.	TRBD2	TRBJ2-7	TGTGCCAGCAGTGCGTCCTCGGAAATAGCGGGAGTCGACGAGCAGTACTTC	CASSASSEIAGVDEQYF
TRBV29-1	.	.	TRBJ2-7	TGCAGCGCCGGACATGGCGCGGGGGAGCAGTACTTC	CSAGHGAGEQYF
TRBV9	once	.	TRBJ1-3	TGTGCCAGCAGCGTAAATCCGACAGTTGGAAACACCATATATTTT	CASSVNPTVGNTIYF
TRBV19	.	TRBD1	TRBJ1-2	TGTGCCAGTAGTACCGGGACAGGGGACTATGGCTACACCTTC	CASSTGTGDYGYTF
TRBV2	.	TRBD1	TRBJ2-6	TGTGCCAGCAGTGTGCCGGCCCCCTATGGGACAGCCTCCTCTGGGGCCAACGTCCTGACTTTC	CASSVPAPYGTASSGANVLTF
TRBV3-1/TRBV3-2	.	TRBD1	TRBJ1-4	TGTGCCAGCAGCCAGGATGGGACAGGGGGAAATGAAAAACTGTTTTTT	CASSQDGTGGNEKLFF
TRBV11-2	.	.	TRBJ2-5	TGTGCCAGCAGCTTAGTAGGGACTGACCAAGAGACCCAGTACTTC	CASSLVGTDQETQYF
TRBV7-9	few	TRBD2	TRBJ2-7	TGTGCCAGCAGCTTATCTGCTAGCGGGAGTGGCGAGCAGTACTTC	CASSLSASGSGEQYF
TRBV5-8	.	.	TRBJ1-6	TGTGCCAGCAGCCTGGCCCTGGACTTTCCGCGGAATTCACCCCTCCACTTT	CASSLALDFPRNSPLHF
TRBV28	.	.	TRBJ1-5	TGTGCCAGCAGTCTAGGTCAGCCCCAGCATTTT	CASSLGQPQHF
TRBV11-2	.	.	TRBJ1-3	TGTGCCAGCAGCTTAGAGTCAGGCACCATATATTTT	CASSLESGTIYF
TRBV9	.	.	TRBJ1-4	TGTGCCAGCAGCGTCGCAGGGAATCCTAATGAAAAACTGTTTTTT	CASSVAGNPNEKLFF
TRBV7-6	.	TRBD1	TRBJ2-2	TGTGCCAGCAGCCAGACAGGGTCCGGCACCGGGGAGCTGTTTTTT	CASSQTGSGTGELFF
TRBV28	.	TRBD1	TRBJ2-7	TGTGCCGTCCGGACAGGATCCTACGAGCAGTACTTC	CAVRTGSYEQYF
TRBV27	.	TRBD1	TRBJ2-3	TGTGCCAGCAGTTTGGAAAACAGGGGACGCGATACGCAGTATTTT	CASSLENRGRDTQYF
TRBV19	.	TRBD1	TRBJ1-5	TGTGCCAGTGGTATGGGGGACAGGGGCCCGCCCCAGCATTTT	CASGMGDRGPPQHF
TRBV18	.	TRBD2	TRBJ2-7	TGTGCCAGCTCACAGGCCAGGACTAGCAGCTACGAGCAGTACTTC	CASSQARTSSYEQYF
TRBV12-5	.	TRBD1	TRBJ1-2	TGTGCTAGTGGTTCGAACCGGGACAGCCCTAACTATGGCTACACCTTC	CASGSNRDSPNYGYTF
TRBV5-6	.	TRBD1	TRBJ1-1	TGTGCCAGCAGCTTAGGGGACAGGGGGCAGAACACTGAAGCTTTCTTT	CASSLGDRGQNTEAFF
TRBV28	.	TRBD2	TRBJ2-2	TGTGCCAGCAGCCCGACACTAGCGACGAACACCGGGGAGCTGTTTTTT	CASSPTLATNTGELFF
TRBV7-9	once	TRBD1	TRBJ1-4	TGTGCCAGCAGCTTCCTTAGACAGGGAGGAAAACTGTTTTTT	CASSFLRQGGKLFF
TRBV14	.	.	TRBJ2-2	TGTGCCAGCAGCCAAGACTACAGGGTGATAACCGGGGAGCTGTTTTTT	CASSQDYRVITGELFF
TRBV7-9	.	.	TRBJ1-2	TGTGCCAGCAGCTGGCCGACAGGCAACTATGGCTACACCTTC	CASSWPTGNYGYTF
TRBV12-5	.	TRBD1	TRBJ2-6	TGTGCTAGTGGTTTGGTCACAGGGGGCTTTCTCTCTGGGGCCAACGTCCTGACTTTC	CASGLVTGGFLSGANVLTF
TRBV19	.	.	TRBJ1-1	TGTGCCAGTAGCCACAGACAGGTGATAACTCTCACTGAAGCTTTCTTT	CASSHRQVITLTEAFF
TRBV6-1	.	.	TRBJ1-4	TGTGCCAGCAGTGAGGGACACCTTAATGAAAAACTGTTTTTT	CASSEGHLNEKLFF
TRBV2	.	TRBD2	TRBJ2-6	TGTGCCAGCGATGGGGGGGCTGGGGCCAACGTCCTGACTTTC	CASDGGAGANVLTF
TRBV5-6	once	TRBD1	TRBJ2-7	TGTGCCAGCAGCTTGGGTGGGGGACAGGGCTTAACCTACGAGCAGTACTTC	CASSLGGGQGLTYEQYF
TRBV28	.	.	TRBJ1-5	TGTGCCAGCAGGCAGGGGCTCAATCAGCCCCAGCATTTT	CASRQGLNQPQHF
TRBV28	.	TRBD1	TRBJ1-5	TGTGCCAGCATTCAGCGACAGGGGAGTCAGCCCCAGCATTTT	CASIQRQGSQPQHF
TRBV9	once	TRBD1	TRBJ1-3	TGTGCCAGCAGCGTCGAGACAGGGACTGGAAACACCATATATTTT	CASSVETGTGNTIYF
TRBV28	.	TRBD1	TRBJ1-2	TGTGCCAGCAGCAGATACAGACAGGGCAAAATCTTAAGCTATGGCTACACCTTC	CASSRYRQGKILSYGYTF
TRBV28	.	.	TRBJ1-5	TGTGCCAGCAGTTTAAGTACTGGGCCTCAAGGCAATCAGCCCCAGCATTTT	CASSLSTGPQGNQPQHF
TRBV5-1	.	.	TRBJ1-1	TGCGCCAGCAGCTTGGACAGGGACACTGAAGCTTTCTTT	CASSLDRDTEAFF
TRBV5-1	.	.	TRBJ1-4	TGCGCCAGCAGTTCCGACGAGGGTACAACTAATGAAAAACTGTTTTTT	CASSSDEGTTNEKLFF
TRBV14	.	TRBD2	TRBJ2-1	TGTGCCAGCAGCCACGGACTAGCGGTGAATGAGCAGTTCTTC	CASSHGLAVNEQFF
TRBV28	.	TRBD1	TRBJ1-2	TGTGCCAGCATCCGGATGGGGGACAGGGGTTGGGATGGCTACACCTTC	CASIRMGDRGWDGYTF
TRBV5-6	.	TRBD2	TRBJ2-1	TGTGCCAGCAGCTTGGGAAGGACTAGCGGGACCAAGCAGTTCTTC	CASSLGRTSGTKQFF
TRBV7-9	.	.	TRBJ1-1	TGTGCCAGCAGCCGGGACTGGGGAGAGGCTTTCTTT	CASSRDWGEAFF
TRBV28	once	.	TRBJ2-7	TGTGCCAGCAGTCAAGCGACGGTGGGGCTCTCCTACGAGCAGTACTTC	CASSQATVGLSYEQYF
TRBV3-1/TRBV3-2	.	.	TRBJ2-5	TGTGCCAGCAGCCCCTCCTGGCTAGTCGGTGAGACCCAGTACTTC	CASSPSWLVGETQYF
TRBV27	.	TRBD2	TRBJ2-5	TGTGCCAGCAGTTCAAGGACTAGCGGGAAGGAGACCCAGTACTTC	CASSSRTSGKETQYF
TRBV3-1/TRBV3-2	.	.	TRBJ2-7	TGTGCCAGCAGCCCCACGGGAACGGGGGAGCAGTACTTC	CASSPTGTGEQYF
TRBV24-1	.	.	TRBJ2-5	TGTGCCACCAGCCAGGGTTGGGAGACCCAGTACTTC	CATSQGWETQYF
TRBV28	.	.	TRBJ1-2	TGTGCCAGCAGTGCGGGGGGGCGCCTCCTTTATGGCTACACCTTC	CASSAGGRLLYGYTF